The text below deals with one TCR beta chain. Its target is unknown. The source of the sample is a study of T cells expressing NK-cell markers. Study context: In sorted CD3+CD56+NKG2C+, CD3+CD56+NKG2C- and CD3+CD56-NKG2C+ T cells, TCR beta repertoires were obtained. HCMV serostatus: seven of eight sequenced donors positive, one negative. Findings of the study overall: About 6 donors had dominant NKG2C+ clonotypes that comprised roughly 1.0-7.0% of their CD8+ T cells. The study found these clonotypes also leading the CD3+CD56-NKG2C+ fraction in several donors.

TCRdb reprocessed the 5' RACE reads, with one entry per CDR3 protein and no DNA. This sample's clone table lists approximately 550,000 distinct CDR3 sequences. This CDR3 region has 11 residues. The germline CDR1 and CDR2 sequences are LGHNA and YNFKEQ. The J gene is TRBJ2-2, the V gene TRBV4-2. The sequence came from a man younger than 30 in good health. The sample consisted of blood T cells: a sorted CD56 or NKG2C T cell subset, CD4+ or CD8+ T cells, or bulk PBMC T cells (not recorded which). The CDR3 reads CASSQGSELFF.